The clone carrying this T cell receptor (beta chain) was recorded at least ten times. Antigen specificity is unknown. This record comes from a study of T-cell memory formation after mild COVID-19. As for the study in general: Largely donor-specific sequence clusters came from a couple of donors.

V lost 6 bases, J lost 6 bases, and 4 bases stayed unmatched. Germline values: CDR1 SQVTM, CDR2 ANQGSEA. This CDR3 comprises 12 residues. The study's findings and limits: Certain responding clones were present in pre-infection memory, suggesting participation of cross-reactive memory. The study found balanced CD4/CD8 in clones contracting day 15 to 85 and a CD4+ lean in later expanders.

With constant-segment primers, 5'RACE yielded cDNA libraries of TCR alpha and TCR beta that carried sample barcodes and UMIs. TCRdb ran MiXCR on the 5' RACE reads and lists one entry per CDR3 protein. The profile shows 150,000 or so distinct CDR3 sequences, more than 12% of them singletons. Sequenced sample: PBMCs or a T cell subset sorted from them (not recorded which). This sequence originates from an adult woman who had mild COVID-19 (a few samples of this study predate the infection). Cell type and time point are not known. The genes are TRBV29-1 and TRBJ2-1; 8 bases align to TRBD2. The chain's CDR3 is CSVSGGGNEQFF. The CDR3 nucleotides are TGCAGCGTCAGCGGGGGCGGCAATGAGCAGTTCTTC.